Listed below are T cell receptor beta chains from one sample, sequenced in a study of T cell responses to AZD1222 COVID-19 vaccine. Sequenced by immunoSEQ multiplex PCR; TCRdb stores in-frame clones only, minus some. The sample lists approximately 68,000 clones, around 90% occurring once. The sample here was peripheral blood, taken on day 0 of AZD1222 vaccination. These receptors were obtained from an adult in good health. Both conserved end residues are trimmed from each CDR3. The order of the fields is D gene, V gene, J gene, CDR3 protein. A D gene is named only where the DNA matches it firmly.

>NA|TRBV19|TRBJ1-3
ASSTGASGNTIY
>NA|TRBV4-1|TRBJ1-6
ARTLWGKGPRNSPLH
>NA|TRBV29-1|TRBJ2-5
SVDTGGAETQY
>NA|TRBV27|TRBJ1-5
ASSLGIKVQPQH
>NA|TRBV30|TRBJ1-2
AWSAGGADAYGYT
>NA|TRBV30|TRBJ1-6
AWRGGGHNHSPLH
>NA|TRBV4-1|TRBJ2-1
ASSQSPATSSEQF
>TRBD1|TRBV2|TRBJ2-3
ASSAPTGGPTDTQY
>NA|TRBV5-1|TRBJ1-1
ASSLSSMNTEAF
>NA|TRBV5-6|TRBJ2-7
ASSYSYEQY
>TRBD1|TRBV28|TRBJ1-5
ASRAAGGGNQPQH
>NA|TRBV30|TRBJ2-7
AWSPRGGTGFNEQY
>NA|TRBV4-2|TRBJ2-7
ASSQDRGNSYEQY
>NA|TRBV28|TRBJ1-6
ASSRAGADSPLH
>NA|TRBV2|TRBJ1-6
ASSTSASSPLH
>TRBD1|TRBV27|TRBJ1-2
ASHDRGEGGYT
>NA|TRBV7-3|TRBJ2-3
ASSSRRAADTQY
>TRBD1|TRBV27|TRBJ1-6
ASSPSRSDRGNSPLH
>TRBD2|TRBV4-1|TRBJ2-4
ASGPGLAGGRPKNIQY
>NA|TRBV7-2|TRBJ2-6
ASSLYSTGANVLT
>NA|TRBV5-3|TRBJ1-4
ARSPRAWHDHLF
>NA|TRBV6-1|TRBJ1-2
ASSEGVLGYT
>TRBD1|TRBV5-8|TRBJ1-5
ASSFHGQGGDNQPQH
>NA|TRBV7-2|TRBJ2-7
ASGGSKSSYEQY
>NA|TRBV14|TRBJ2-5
ASSQQGVETQY
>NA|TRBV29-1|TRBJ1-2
SVQWGGSDYGYT
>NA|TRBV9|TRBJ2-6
ASSARGPSSGANVLT
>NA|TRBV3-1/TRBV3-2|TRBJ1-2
ASSQKGFGGYT
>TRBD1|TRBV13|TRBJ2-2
ASSLLQGEVGELF
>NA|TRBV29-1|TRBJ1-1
SVDGARTEAF
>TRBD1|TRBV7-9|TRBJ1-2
ASSIGTGNYGYT
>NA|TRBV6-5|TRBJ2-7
ASSRMRFYEQY
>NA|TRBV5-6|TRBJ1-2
ASSLLDSLNYGYT